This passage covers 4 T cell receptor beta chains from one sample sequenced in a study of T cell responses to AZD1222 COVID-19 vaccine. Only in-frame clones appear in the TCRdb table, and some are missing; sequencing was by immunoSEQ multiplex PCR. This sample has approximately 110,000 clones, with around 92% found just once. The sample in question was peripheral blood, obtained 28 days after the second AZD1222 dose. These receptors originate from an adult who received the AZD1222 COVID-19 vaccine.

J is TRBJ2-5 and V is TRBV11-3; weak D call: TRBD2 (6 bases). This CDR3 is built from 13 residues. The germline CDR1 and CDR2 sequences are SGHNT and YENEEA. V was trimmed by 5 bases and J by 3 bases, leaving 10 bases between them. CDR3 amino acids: CASSPGGEETQYF. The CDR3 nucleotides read TGTGCCAGCAGCCCAGGAGGGGAAGAGACCCAGTACTTC. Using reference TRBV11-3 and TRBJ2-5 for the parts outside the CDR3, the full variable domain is EAGVVQSPRYKIIEKKQPVAFWCNPISGHNTLYWYLQNLGQGPELLIRYENEEAVDDSQLPKDRFSAERLKGVDSTLKIQPAELGDSAVYLCASSPGGEETQYFGPGTRLLVL.

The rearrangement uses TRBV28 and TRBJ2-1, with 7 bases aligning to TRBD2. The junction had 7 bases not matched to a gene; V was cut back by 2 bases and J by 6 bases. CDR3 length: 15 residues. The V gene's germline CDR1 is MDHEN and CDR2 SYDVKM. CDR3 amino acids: CASSLRVASGNEQFF. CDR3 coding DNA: TGTGCCAGCAGTTTAAGAGTTGCTAGCGGCAATGAGCAGTTCTTC.

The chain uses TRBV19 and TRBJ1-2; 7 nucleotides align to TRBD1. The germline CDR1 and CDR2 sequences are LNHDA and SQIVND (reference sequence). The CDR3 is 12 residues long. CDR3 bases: TGTGTCGCGACAGACAGGGCTGGAGGCTACACCTTC. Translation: CVATDRAGGYTF. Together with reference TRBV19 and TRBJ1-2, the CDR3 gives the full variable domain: DGGITQSPKYLFRKEGQNVTLSCEQNLNHDAMYWYRQDPGQGLRLIYYSQIVNDFQKGDIAEGYSVSREKKESFPLTVTSAQKNPTAFYLCVATDRAGGYTFGSGTRLTVV.

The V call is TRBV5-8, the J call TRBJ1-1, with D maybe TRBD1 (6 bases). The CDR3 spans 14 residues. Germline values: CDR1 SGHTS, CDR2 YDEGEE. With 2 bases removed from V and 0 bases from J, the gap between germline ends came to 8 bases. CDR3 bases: TGTGCCAGCAGCTTCAGGGGACTGAACACTGAAGCTTTCTTT. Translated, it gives CASSFRGLNTEAFF. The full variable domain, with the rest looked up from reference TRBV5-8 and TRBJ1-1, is EAGVTQSPTHLIKTRGQQATLRCSPISGHTSVYWYQQALGLGLQFLLWYDEGEERNRGNFPPRFSGRQFPNYSSELNVNALELEDSALYLCASSFRGLNTEAFFGQGTRLTVV.